This entry lists 15 T cell receptor beta chains sequenced from one sample in a study of identical twins. MiXCR was run by TCRdb on the 5' RACE reads, yielding one entry per CDR3 protein. There are fewer than 500,000 distinct CDR3 sequences in the sample; around an eighth occur only once, and approximately 0.9% lies in the top ten. The same sample was also studied in work on yellow fever vaccine responses in identical twins.

Specimen: CD4+ T cells sorted from blood. The receptor source for this set is a woman between 18 and 29 years old in good health.

This clonotype was detected a few times. The DNA for the CDR3 is TGTGCCAGCAGCTTATCTTTAGCGGGTTACGAGCAGTACTTC. Protein: CASSLSLAGYEQYF. The V gene is TRBV11-1, the J gene TRBJ2-7; TRBD2 matches at 7 bases. The V and J ends lost 2 bases and 4 bases, in that order; junction bases with no gene match: 5. The CDR3 extends over 14 amino acids. The germline V gene has CDR1 SGHAT and CDR2 FQDESV (reference sequence).

The genes are TRBV11-3 and TRBJ2-3; D remains unclear. V lost 2 bases to trimming and J lost 0 bases, with 12 bases between them. The CDR3 has 16 residues. The germline gives CDR1 SGHNT, CDR2 YENEEA. CDR3 sequence (DNA): TGTGCCAGCAGCTTATCAAGCAGATCTAGCACAGATACGCAGTATTTT. Translating gives CASSLSSRSSTDTQYF.

This clonotype was seen at least ten times. V gene TRBV2 combines with J gene TRBJ2-3, with 12 bases that match TRBD2. Germline V gene lookup returns CDR1 SNHLY and CDR2 FYNNEI. The length of the CDR3 is 16 residues. The trim removed 4 bases at V and 2 bases at J, leaving 4 bases unmatched. This CDR3 reads CASSGTSGAVTDTQYF. DNA of the CDR3: TGTGCCAGCAGTGGGACTAGCGGGGCCGTCACAGATACGCAGTATTTT.

This chain links TRBV6-2 or TRBV6-3 with TRBJ2-3, with 8 bases lining up with TRBD1. CDR3 length equals 17 residues. The V segment lost 6 bases and the J segment 0 bases; nucleotides outside the gene matches: 11. Germline V CDR1 and CDR2: MNHEY, SVGEGT. CDR3 protein: CASSFSGTGESTDTQYF. The CDR3 DNA sequence: TGTGCCAGCAGCTTCTCCGGGACAGGAGAGAGCACAGATACGCAGTATTTT.

Only a few counts were recorded for this clonotype. This chain uses TRBV5-1 with TRBJ2-3; TRBD1 matches 8 bases. With 1 base clipped from V and 6 bases from J, the junction kept 7 bases outside the gene matches. The germline V gene encodes CDR1 SGHRS and CDR2 YFSETQ. The CDR3 loop spans 15 amino acids. In DNA, the CDR3 is TGCGCCAGCAGCTTGCTTGGACAGGGTACTGATACGCAGTATTTT. It translates to CASSLLGQGTDTQYF.

In its sample, this clonotype was seen many times. The V call is TRBV12-3 or TRBV12-4, the J call TRBJ2-1; D not resolved. CDR3 length: 15 amino acids. V shed 2 bases and J shed 0 bases, with 8 bases lying between them. CDR3 nucleotide sequence: TGTGCCAGCAGTTTAACAGATTTCTCCTACAATGAGCAGTTCTTC. As protein: CASSLTDFSYNEQFF.

This clonotype was picked up a small number of times. The rearrangement links TRBV25-1 to TRBJ2-2, with D unresolved. This CDR3 comprises 16 residues. V dropped 1 base and J dropped 1 base, with 10 bases sitting between them. Germline loops: CDR1 MGHDK, CDR2 SYGVNS. Here the CDR3 DNA reads TGTGCCAGCAGTGAATCTCGGGTCGGGAACACCGGGGAGCTGTTTTTT. The encoded protein is CASSESRVGNTGELFF. Full variable domain (outside the CDR3, taken from reference TRBV25-1 and TRBJ2-2): EADIYQTPRYLVIGTGKKITLECSQTMGHDKMYWYQQDPGMELHLIHYSYGVNSTEKGDLSSESTVSRIRTEHFPLTLESARPSHTSQYLCASSESRVGNTGELFFGEGSRLTVL.

This clonotype was seen just once. This CDR3 reads CAISESRDKNSPLHF. As DNA, the CDR3 is TGTGCCATCAGTGAGTCGAGGGACAAGAATTCACCCCTCCACTTT. The V call is TRBV10-3, the J call TRBJ1-6; D possibly corresponds to TRBD1 (6 bases). This CDR3 spans 15 amino acids. V shed 0 bases and J shed 7 bases, with 10 bases lying between them. The germline V gene encodes CDR1 ENHRY and CDR2 SYGVKD.

This clonotype has only a few counts. The CDR3 loop is CASSHNRGLGEQYF. The CDR3 DNA follows: TGCGCCAGCAGCCACAACCGGGGGCTCGGAGAGCAGTACTTC. V gene TRBV4-3 combines with J gene TRBJ2-7; the D call may be TRBD1 or TRBD2 (6 bases each). The CDR3 totals 14 residues. From germline, CDR1 is LGHNA and CDR2 YSLEER. V was pared by 3 bases and J by 7 bases, with 16 bases between.

This chain connects TRBV12-3 or TRBV12-4 to TRBJ2-7; TRBD1 might be the D (6 bases). Trimming pared 7 bases from V and 0 bases from J, leaving 13 bases between. There are 14 residues in the CDR3. CDR3 bases: TGTGCCAGCATCGCTACAGGGAGCTCCTACGAGCAGTACTTC. Protein: CASIATGSSYEQYF.

This clonotype occurred a few times. The chain links TRBV20-1 to TRBJ2-1, with D possibly TRBD1 on 6 matching bases. Trimming left V 3 bases short and J 0 bases short, with 9 bases between. The CDR3 is 14 residues long. Germline V gene data show CDR1 as DFQATT and CDR2 as SNEGSKA (reference sequence). CDR3 sequence: CSASVRGSYNEQFF. The CDR3 DNA sequence: TGCAGTGCTAGTGTCAGGGGCTCCTACAATGAGCAGTTCTTC.

The chain couples TRBV25-1 to TRBJ2-7; D might be TRBD2 (7 bases). V lost 1 base and J lost 4, with 11 bases in between. The germline CDR1 and CDR2 sequences are MGHDK and SYGVNS. The CDR3 covers 14 residues. CDR3 coding DNA: TGTGCCAGCAGTGAATTTAGGGGGGGATACGAGCAGTACTTC. This encodes CASSEFRGGYEQYF.

This clonotype was observed a few times. This chain links TRBV12-3 or TRBV12-4 with TRBJ2-5; D is unclear. The CDR3 extends over 11 amino acids. V was trimmed by 2 bases and J by 6 bases, leaving 4 bases between them. CDR3 region: CASSLFQTQYF. The CDR3 bases are TGTGCCAGCAGTTTATTCCAGACCCAGTACTTC.

DNA for the CDR3: TGTGCCAGCAAGGCCCTAAGGGGGAGGGACAATGAGCAGTTCTTC. Amino acid sequence: CASKALRGRDNEQFF. The chain has TRBV7-9 and TRBJ2-1; D might be TRBD2 (7 bases). V lost 7 bases and J 5 bases, leaving 18 bases between the germline ends. The germline V gene has CDR1 SEHNR and CDR2 FQNEAQ (reference sequence). The CDR3 has 15 residues.

The chain's CDR3 is CASSQDSKVETQYF. The CDR3 DNA follows: TGTGCCAGCAGTCAAGACTCAAAGGTGGAGACCCAGTACTTC. V and J are TRBV2 and TRBJ2-5; D remains ambiguous. Germline V gene lookup returns CDR1 SNHLY and CDR2 FYNNEI. With 5 bases removed from V and 5 bases from J, the gap between germline ends came to 15 bases. There are 14 residues in the CDR3. The variable domain in full, with the rest retrieved from reference TRBV2 and TRBJ2-5, is EPEVTQTPSHQVTQMGQEVILRCVPISNHLYFYWYRQILGQKVEFLVSFYNNEISEKSEIFDDQFSVERPDGSNFTLKIRSTKLEDSAMYFCASSQDSKVETQYFGPGTRLLVL.